Below, one TCR beta chain is given with its context. One end of the junction fails to match germline, which may point to a read error. This sample is part of a study of control samples from healthy donors and cancer patients. TCRdb's copy holds only in-frame clones and misses some; the assay was immunoSEQ multiplex PCR. Among around 150,000 clones listed, just over 85% were seen once. CDR3 size: 18 residues. The V gene's germline CDR1 is SGHRS and CDR2 YFSETQ. The J gene is TRBJ2-2, the V gene TRBV5-1; the match to TRBD1 covers 7 bases. Sequenced sample: blood. This TCR came from a man younger than 35 in good health. The CDR3 spells CASRLVGDRVYLPRELFF. As DNA, the CDR3 is TGCGCCAGCAGATTGGTGGGCGACAGGGTTTACTTGCCGCGGGAGCTGTTTTTT.